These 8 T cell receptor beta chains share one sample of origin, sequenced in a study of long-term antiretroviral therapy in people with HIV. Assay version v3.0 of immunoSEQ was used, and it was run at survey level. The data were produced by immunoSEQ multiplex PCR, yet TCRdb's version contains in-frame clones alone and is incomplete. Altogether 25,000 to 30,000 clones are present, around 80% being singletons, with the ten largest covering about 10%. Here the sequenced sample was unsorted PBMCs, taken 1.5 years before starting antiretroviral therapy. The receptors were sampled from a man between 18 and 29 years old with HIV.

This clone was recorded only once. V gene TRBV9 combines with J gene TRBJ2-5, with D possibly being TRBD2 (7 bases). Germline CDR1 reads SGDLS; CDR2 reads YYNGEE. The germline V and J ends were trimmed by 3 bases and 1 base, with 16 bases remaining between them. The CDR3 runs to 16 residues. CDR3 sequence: CASSDGGRGGQETQYF. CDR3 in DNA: TGTGCCAGCAGCGACGGGGGGAGAGGGGGCCAAGAGACCCAGTACTTC.

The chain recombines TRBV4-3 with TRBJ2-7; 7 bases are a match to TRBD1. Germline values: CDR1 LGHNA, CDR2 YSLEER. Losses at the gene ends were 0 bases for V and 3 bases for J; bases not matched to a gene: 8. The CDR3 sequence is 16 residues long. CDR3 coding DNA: TGCGCCAGCAGCCAAGATTTGGGCAGGGGGAACTACGAGCAGTACTTC. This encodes CASSQDLGRGNYEQYF.

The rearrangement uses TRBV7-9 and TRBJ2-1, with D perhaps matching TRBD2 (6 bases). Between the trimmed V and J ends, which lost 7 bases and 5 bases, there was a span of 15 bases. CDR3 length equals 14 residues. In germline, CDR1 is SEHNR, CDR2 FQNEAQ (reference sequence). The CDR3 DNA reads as TGTGCCAGCAATTACGGGAGTGTCGACAATGAGCAGTTCTTC. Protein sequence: CASNYGSVDNEQFF.

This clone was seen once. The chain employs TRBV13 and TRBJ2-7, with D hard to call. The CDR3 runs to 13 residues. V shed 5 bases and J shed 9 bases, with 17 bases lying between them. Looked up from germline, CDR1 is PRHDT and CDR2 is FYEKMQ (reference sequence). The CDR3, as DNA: TGTGCCAGCAGCCTGGGTGGGGATCCCGGGCAGTACTTC. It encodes CASSLGGDPGQYF.

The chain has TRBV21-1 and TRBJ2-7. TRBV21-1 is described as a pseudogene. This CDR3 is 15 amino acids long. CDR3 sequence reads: CASSKAKVSSYEQYF. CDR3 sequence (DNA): TGTGCCAGCAGCAAAGCAAAGGTGAGCTCCTACGAGCAGTACTTC.

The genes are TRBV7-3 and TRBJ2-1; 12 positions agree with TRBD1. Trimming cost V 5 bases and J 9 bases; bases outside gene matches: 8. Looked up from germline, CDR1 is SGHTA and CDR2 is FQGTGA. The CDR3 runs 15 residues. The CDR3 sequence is CASSIGGTGGGEQFF. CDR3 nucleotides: TGTGCCAGCAGCATAGGGGGGACAGGGGGCGGTGAGCAGTTCTTC.

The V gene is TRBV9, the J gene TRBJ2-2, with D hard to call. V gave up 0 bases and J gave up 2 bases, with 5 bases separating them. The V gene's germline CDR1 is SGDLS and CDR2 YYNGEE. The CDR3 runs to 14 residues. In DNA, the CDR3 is TGTGCCAGCAGCGTAGGCCGAAACACCGGGGAGCTGTTTTTT. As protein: CASSVGRNTGELFF.

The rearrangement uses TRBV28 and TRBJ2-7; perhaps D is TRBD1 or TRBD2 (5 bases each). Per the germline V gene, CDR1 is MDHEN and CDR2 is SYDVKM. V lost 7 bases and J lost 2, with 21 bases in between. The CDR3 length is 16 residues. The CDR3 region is CASTTTQGATPYEQYF. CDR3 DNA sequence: TGTGCCAGCACCACTACCCAGGGAGCTACCCCCTACGAGCAGTACTTC.